This T cell receptor beta chain came from a study of shared clonotypes between healthy human individuals. The CDR3 has 13 amino acids. The V gene lost 2 bases and the J gene lost 4 bases, with 7 bases spanning the gap. Germline lookup yields CDR1 SGHRS and CDR2 YFSETQ. Concerning this clone itself: What it binds is not known.

Findings of the study overall: Sampling covered nothing but blood. Tissue TCR repertoires likely differ from those found in blood. Relative to their counterparts shared across all four donors, non-shared clonotypes exhibited diminished generation probabilities.

The protocol was immunoSEQ multiplex PCR, while the TCRdb copy is restricted to in-frame clones and leaves out a portion. In the table there are roughly 2,300,000 clones, around 90% of which are singletons. The sequencing sample was made of naive CD4+ T cells from PBMCs. Subset here: CD45RA+ positively selected. The chain links TRBV5-1 to TRBJ2-1, with D possibly called TRBD1 or TRBD2 (5 bases each). The sequence came from a young man in good health. Some clones in this sample may be carry-over from other donors' samples. CDR3: CASSFGAYNEQFF. The CDR3 DNA reads as TGCGCCAGCAGCTTCGGGGCGTACAATGAGCAGTTCTTC. Filled out from reference TRBV5-1 and TRBJ2-1, the complete variable domain reads KAGVTQTPRYLIKTRGQQVTLSCSPISGHRSVSWYQQTPGQGLQFLFEYFSETQRNKGNFPGRFSGRQFSNSRSEMNVSTLELGDSALYLCASSFGAYNEQFFGPGTRLTVL.